This TCR beta chain was obtained from a study of T cell responses to AZD1222 COVID-19 vaccine. Study results and limitations: Without day 14 samples, only post-peak T cell repertoires were studied. Close to half of all spike-specific TCRs reportedly target regions of the variants that are unmutated. Dominant at 160-218 and 743-854, vaccine-associated CD4 TCRs also spanned spike. In a largely white British group with more females than males, clonal diversity was possibly underestimated.

Measured with immunoSEQ multiplex PCR; TCRdb has only the in-frame clones, and not every one. The data contain some 150,000 clones, 90% to 95% of them singletons. Germline values: CDR1 SGHDT, CDR2 YYEEEE. The CDR3 totals 14 residues. The V and J ends lost 4 bases and 0 bases respectively, with 11 bases between them. Of note for this clone: The antigen is undetermined.

This receptor was identified in an adult who received the AZD1222 COVID-19 vaccine. This chain joins TRBV5-6 and TRBJ2-7, with D possibly matching TRBD1 (5 bases). The sample in question was peripheral blood, obtained 28 days after the second AZD1222 dose. The CDR3 region has the DNA TGTGCCAGCAGCCCAACAGGAAGCTCCTACGAGCAGTACTTC. Translating gives CASSPTGSSYEQYF.